This T cell receptor (beta chain) is from a study of blood T cells in healthy people across ages. The wider study: Capture via template switching afforded approximately one barcoded beta molecule per two T cells. Findings and caveats of the study: Both naive CD4+ cell counts and diversity were greater in long-lived donors than in aged donors.

This clonotype was seen only a few times. Its antigen remains unknown. A second PCR of roughly 7 to 11 cycles used a sample-barcoded 5' primer and a J-beta primer mix. Each single sample gave us at least 3 million CDR3-containing paired-end reads. TCRdb fed the 5' RACE reads into MiXCR, producing one record per CDR3 protein. The sample lists some 1,000,000 distinct CDR3 sequences; around 25% were seen once. The length of the CDR3 is 13 residues. The V end lost 0 bases, the J end lost 3 bases, and 9 bases lay between the germline ends. Germline CDR1 and CDR2: DFQATT and SNEGSKA (reference sequence). A further study also used this sample, focusing on T cells of mothers and their children. Turning to that study: The authors found no persistent microchimeric T cell clones.

What was sequenced was blood. The source is a girl between 2 and 10 years old in good health. The rearrangement uses TRBV20-1 and TRBJ2-7, with unresolved D. CDR3 sequence reads: CSARDRRDYEQYF. In nucleotides, the CDR3 is TGCAGTGCTAGAGATAGAAGGGACTACGAGCAGTACTTC.